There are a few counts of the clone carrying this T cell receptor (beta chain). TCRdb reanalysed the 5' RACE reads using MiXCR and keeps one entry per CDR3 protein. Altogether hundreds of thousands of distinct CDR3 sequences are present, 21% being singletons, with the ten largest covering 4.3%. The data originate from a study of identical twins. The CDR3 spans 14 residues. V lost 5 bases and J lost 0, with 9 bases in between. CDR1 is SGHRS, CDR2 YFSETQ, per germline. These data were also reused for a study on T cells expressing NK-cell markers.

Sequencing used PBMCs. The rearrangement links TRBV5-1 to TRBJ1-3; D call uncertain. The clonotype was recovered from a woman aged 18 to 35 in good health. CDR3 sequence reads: CASSDGNSGNTIYF. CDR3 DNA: TGCGCCAGCAGTGACGGGAACTCTGGAAACACCATATATTTT.